The rows below give T cell receptor beta chains drawn from one sample of a study of cytomegalovirus exposure and HLA in healthy donors. Assay used: immunoSEQ multiplex PCR; TCRdb lists only in-frame clones, some missing. Here the sample spans roughly 140,000 clones, just under 65% being singletons. Sequencing was performed on PBMCs. Receptors originate from a woman in her sixties or seventies in good health and CMV-seropositive. Each CDR3 is given with its conserved first and last residue. D genes are given only for firm matches. Only part of the rows carry a size: once, few, many, or a class if the clone is expanded.

V gene	D gene	J gene	clone size	CDR3 DNA	CDR3 protein
TRBV7-3	-	TRBJ1-2	-	TGTGCCAGCAGCATCGGACCAGGGGACTATGGCTACACCTTC	CASSIGPGDYGYTF
TRBV5-4	TRBD1	TRBJ2-4	-	TGTGCCAGCAGTTCTACAGGGGGCGGTCAAAACATTCAGTACTTC	CASSSTGGGQNIQYF
TRBV29-1	TRBD2	TRBJ2-3	-	TGCAGCGTTGAACGTAGCGGGCGACCAGATACGCAGTATTTT	CSVERSGRPDTQYF
TRBV23-1	-	TRBJ1-5	once	TGCGCCAGCAGTCAATGCAGGAGCAATCAGCCCCAGCATTTT	CASSQCRSNQPQHF
TRBV19	TRBD1	TRBJ1-2	-	TGTGCCACCCGGGACAGGGGGTTCTATGGCTACACCTTC	CATRDRGFYGYTF
TRBV28	-	TRBJ1-2	-	TGTGCCGCCCAACAGGGTTACTATGGCTACACCTTC	CAAQQGYYGYTF
TRBV7-9	TRBD1	TRBJ1-3	-	TGTGCCAGCAGCTTAGGGACAGGGATCCCTGGAAACACCATATATTTT	CASSLGTGIPGNTIYF
TRBV15	-	TRBJ2-1	once	TGTGCCACCGGATCAGGTAACTCCTACAATGAGCAGTTCTTC	CATGSGNSYNEQFF
TRBV4-1	TRBD2	TRBJ2-5	few	TGCGCCAGCAGCCAAGGGGTAGCGGGAGTGGGATACCAAGAGACCCAGTACTTC	CASSQGVAGVGYQETQYF
TRBV5-1	-	TRBJ2-2	few	TGCGCCAGCAGCTCGGACACAACGACCGGGGAGCTGTTTTTT	CASSSDTTTGELFF
TRBV5-1	TRBD2	TRBJ2-3	-	TGCGCCAGCGTATATCTAGCGGGAGCTAGCACAGATACGCAGTATTTT	CASVYLAGASTDTQYF
TRBV11-1	TRBD2	TRBJ2-5	-	TGTGCCAGCAGCATCGACAGCGGGATCCAAGAGACCCAGTACTTC	CASSIDSGIQETQYF
TRBV2	-	TRBJ1-2	-	TGTGCCGCCCGAGAGCTGAGCTATGGCTACACCTTC	CAARELSYGYTF
TRBV2	-	TRBJ1-5	once	TGTGCCAGCAGTGAAGCACGGAGGGGTACCCAGCCCCAGCATTTT	CASSEARRGTQPQHF
TRBV4-1	-	TRBJ1-2	-	TGCGCCAGCAGCCTCGACAGGAGAGAGTATGGCTACACCTTC	CASSLDRREYGYTF
TRBV19	TRBD2	TRBJ2-1	-	TGTGCCACCCGAGGGGGGACTAGCGGGAGAGGCGGCTACAATGAGCAGTTCTTC	CATRGGTSGRGGYNEQFF
TRBV5-1	-	TRBJ1-3	-	TGCGCCAGCAGCTCCGGGTCTGGAAACACCATATATTTT	CASSSGSGNTIYF
TRBV7-8	TRBD2	TRBJ2-2	-	TGTGCCAGCAGCTTCCCCACTAGCGGGGCGAACACCGGGGAGCTGTTTTTT	CASSFPTSGANTGELFF
TRBV10-1	-	TRBJ1-5	few	TGCGCCAGCACCGATGGAGGGGATGGGCAGCCCCAGCATTTT	CASTDGGDGQPQHF
TRBV15	-	TRBJ2-3	once	TGTGCCACCAGCAGAGGAGTGGGCAGCACAGATACGCAGTATTTT	CATSRGVGSTDTQYF
TRBV28	TRBD1	TRBJ2-3	-	TGTGCCAACAGTCGGGCGGACAGGGCAGCAGATACGCAGTATTTT	CANSRADRAADTQYF
TRBV30	TRBD2	TRBJ2-2	few	TGTGCCTGGAGGGCAATAGCGGGAGCGGCTACCGGGGAGCTGTTTTTT	CAWRAIAGAATGELFF
TRBV7-9	-	TRBJ1-2	-	TGTGCCGGGACCCGGGACACAGGGATCTATGGCTACACCTTC	CAGTRDTGIYGYTF
TRBV23-1	TRBD2	TRBJ2-6	few	TGCGCCAGCAGTCAATGGACTAGCGGGGACTCTGGGGCCAACGTCCTGACTTTC	CASSQWTSGDSGANVLTF
TRBV6-5	TRBD2	TRBJ2-1	many	TGTGCCAGCAGTCTACTAGCGGGAGGATACAATGAGCAGTTCTTC	CASSLLAGGYNEQFF
TRBV9	-	TRBJ2-7	-	TGTGCCAGCAGCGGACGAGGCACCTACGAGCAGTACTTC	CASSGRGTYEQYF
TRBV10-3	TRBD1	TRBJ1-3	few	TGTGCCATCAGGCGTACCGCAGGGGGCTCTGGAAACACCATATATTTT	CAIRRTAGGSGNTIYF
TRBV27	TRBD2	TRBJ2-1	-	TGTGCCAGCAGTCCCCGGCTAGCGGGAGGAAGATTCTACAATGAGCAGTTCTTC	CASSPRLAGGRFYNEQFF